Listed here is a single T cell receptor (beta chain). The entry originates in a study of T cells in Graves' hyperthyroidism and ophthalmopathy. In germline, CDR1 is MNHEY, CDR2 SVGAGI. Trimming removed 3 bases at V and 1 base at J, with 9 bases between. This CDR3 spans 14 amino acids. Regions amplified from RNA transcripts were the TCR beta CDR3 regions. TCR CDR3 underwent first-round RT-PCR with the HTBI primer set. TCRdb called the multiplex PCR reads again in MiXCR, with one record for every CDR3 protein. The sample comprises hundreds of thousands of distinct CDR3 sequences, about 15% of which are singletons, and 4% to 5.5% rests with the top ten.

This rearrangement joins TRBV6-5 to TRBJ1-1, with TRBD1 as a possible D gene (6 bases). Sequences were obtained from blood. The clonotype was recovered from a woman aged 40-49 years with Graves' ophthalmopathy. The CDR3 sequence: CASSYGTWNTEAFF. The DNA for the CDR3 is TGTGCCAGCAGTTATGGGACATGGAACACTGAAGCTTTCTTT.